This T cell receptor (beta chain) was sequenced for a study of cytomegalovirus exposure and HLA in healthy donors. Study-wide results and caveats: The study designated roughly 160 TCR beta chains cytomegalovirus-associated. In vitro assays verified that a few CMV-associated chains recognized CMV antigens specifically. Diagnosis of cytomegalovirus status made by the classifier reportedly showed high specificity and sensitivity. Rare TCR sequences dominated, though some public TCRs recurred in many donors.

Concerning this clone: The antigen is undetermined.

Assay used: immunoSEQ multiplex PCR; TCRdb lists only in-frame clones, some missing. The sample records some 290,000 clones, approximately 85% being singletons. CDR3 length: 16 amino acids. Germline CDR1 and CDR2: SGHTS and YDEGEE. V trimming: 0 bases; J trimming: 4 bases; junction bases outside the gene matches: 5. The chain combines TRBV5-8 with TRBJ1-4, with TRBD1 identical over 8 bases. This sequence was found in a young man in good health and CMV-seronegative. The specimen sequenced was PBMCs. CDR3 in amino acids: CASSLAGQGHNEKLFF. CDR3 nucleotide sequence: TGTGCCAGCAGCTTGGCCGGACAGGGTCATAATGAAAAACTGTTTTTT.